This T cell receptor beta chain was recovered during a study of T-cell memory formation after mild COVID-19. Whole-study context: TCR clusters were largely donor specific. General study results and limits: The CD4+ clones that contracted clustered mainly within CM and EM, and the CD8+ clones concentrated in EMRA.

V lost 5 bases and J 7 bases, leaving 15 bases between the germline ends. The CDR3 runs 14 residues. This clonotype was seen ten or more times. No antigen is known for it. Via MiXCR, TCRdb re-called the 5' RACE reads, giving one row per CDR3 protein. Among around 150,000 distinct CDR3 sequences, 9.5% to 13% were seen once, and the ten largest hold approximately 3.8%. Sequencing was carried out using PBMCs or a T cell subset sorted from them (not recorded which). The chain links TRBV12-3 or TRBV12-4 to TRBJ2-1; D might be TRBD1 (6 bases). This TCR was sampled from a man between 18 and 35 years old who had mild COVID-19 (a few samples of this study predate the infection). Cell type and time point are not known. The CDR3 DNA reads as TGTGCCAGCAGTAAAAACAGGGTTGGGAATGAGCAGTTCTTC. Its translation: CASSKNRVGNEQFF.